This TCR beta chain was sequenced during a study of T cell responses to AZD1222 COVID-19 vaccine. Study-level findings and limits: Among spike-specific TCRs, nearly half reportedly target unmutated variant regions. Clonal diversity may have been underestimated, and the donors were mostly white British, with more females than males.

Germline CDR1 is SGDLS and CDR2 is YYNGEE. The V and J ends lost 4 bases and 5 bases respectively, with 15 bases between them. This CDR3 region has 14 residues. As concerns this clone: Its specificity is not known.

The data were produced by immunoSEQ multiplex PCR, yet TCRdb's version contains in-frame clones alone and is incomplete. Of roughly 170,000 clones listed, just over 85% were seen once; the top ten hold about 0.49%. The clonotype originates from an adult in good health. V is TRBV9 and J is TRBJ1-2, with a possible D match to TRBD1 (6 bases). The sequences come from peripheral blood, collected on day 0 of AZD1222 vaccination. The CDR3 region is CASSSLRDNYGYTF. The CDR3 DNA sequence: TGTGCCAGCAGCTCCCTCCGGGACAATTATGGCTACACCTTC.